A single sample is the source of the 15 T cell receptor beta chains below, sequenced in a study of blood T cell repertoires in COVID-19. Libraries were prepared by immunoSEQ multiplex PCR; TCRdb keeps only in-frame clonotypes and omits some of them. The data hold about 150,000 clones, with roughly 80% observed a single time. The specimen sequenced was PBMCs or T cells enriched from blood (not recorded which). The receptors come from a man between 45 and 60 years old who had recovered from COVID-19.

On this clone itself: This same CDR3 is encoded by further DNA sequences in the sample. J is TRBJ1-4 and V is TRBV7-2, with 7 bases lining up with TRBD1. With V trimmed by 1 base and J by 7 bases, 3 bases remained unmatched. Germline V gene lookup returns CDR1 SGHTA and CDR2 FQGNSA. The CDR3 has 14 amino acids. For the CDR3, the DNA is TGTGCCAGCAGCTTAGGACAGGGCGGTGAAAAACTGTTTTTT. Its translation is CASSLGQGGEKLFF.

The V gene is TRBV19, the J gene TRBJ2-2, with D possibly TRBD1 on 6 matching bases. Per germline, CDR1 LNHDA and CDR2 SQIVND (reference sequence). CDR3 length: 16 residues. V was shortened by 7 bases and J by 2 bases, with 17 bases between the two germline ends. The CDR3 DNA follows: TGTGCCAGTACCCGGGACACCTTAAGTAACACCGGGGAGCTGTTTTTT. It is translated as CASTRDTLSNTGELFF. The full variable domain, its missing parts supplied by reference TRBV19 and TRBJ2-2, is DGGITQSPKYLFRKEGQNVTLSCEQNLNHDAMYWYRQDPGQGLRLIYYSQIVNDFQKGDIAEGYSVSREKKESFPLTVTSAQKNPTAFYLCASTRDTLSNTGELFFGEGSRLTVL.

The chain recombines TRBV6-1 with TRBJ1-2, with TRBD1 identical over 8 bases. This CDR3 region has 17 residues. Germline CDR1 MNHNS, CDR2 SASEGT. The J segment lost 4 bases and the V segment lost 2 bases, leaving 12 bases of the junction unmatched. The CDR3 bases are TGTGCCAGCAGTGAAAATTACCAGGGGGCGCTGGGCTATGGCTACACCTTC. Translating it yields CASSENYQGALGYGYTF.

There are a few counts of this clone. CDR3 sequence (DNA): TGTGCCAGCAGTTTCCTGGACAGGGTGTTCACTGAAGCTTTCTTT. It translates to CASSFLDRVFTEAFF. V is TRBV5-6 and J is TRBJ1-1; the match to TRBD1 covers 8 bases. Per the germline V gene, CDR1 is SGHDT and CDR2 is YYEEEE. This CDR3 has 15 residues. The J segment lost 4 bases and the V segment lost 5 bases, leaving 10 bases of the junction unmatched.

V usage is TRBV5-4 and J usage is TRBJ2-3; 13 bases match TRBD2. In germline, CDR1 is SGHNT, CDR2 YYREEE (reference sequence). V lost 4 bases, J lost 4 bases, and 9 bases stayed unmatched. CDR3 length: 17 residues. The CDR3: CASSQRRLAGGADTQYF. In nucleotides, the CDR3 is TGTGCCAGCAGCCAACGTAGACTAGCGGGGGGCGCAGATACGCAGTATTTT. Full variable domain (missing parts from reference TRBV5-4 and TRBJ2-3): ETGVTQSPTHLIKTRGQQVTLRCSSQSGHNTVSWYQQALGQGPQFIFQYYREEENGRGNFPPRFSGLQFPNYSSELNVNALELDDSALYLCASSQRRLAGGADTQYFGPGTRLTVL.

The rearrangement links TRBV5-1 to TRBJ1-6; 9 bases line up with TRBD1. Germline V gene sequence: CDR1 SGHRS, CDR2 YFSETQ. With 4 bases clipped from V and 8 bases from J, the junction kept 10 bases outside the gene matches. This CDR3 is built from 16 residues. The CDR3 spells CASSTTGGPRDSPLHF. The CDR3 DNA follows: TGCGCCAGCAGCACCACAGGGGGCCCGAGGGATTCACCCCTCCACTTT.

The chain combines TRBV6-2 or TRBV6-3 with TRBJ1-5, with TRBD1 matching over 8 bases. In germline, CDR1 is MNHEY, CDR2 SVGEGT. There are 15 residues in the CDR3. V trimming: 5 bases; J trimming: 6 bases; junction bases outside the gene matches: 9. CDR3 sequence: CASSASGGKIQPQHF. In DNA, the CDR3 is TGTGCCAGCAGTGCGTCAGGGGGCAAGATTCAGCCCCAGCATTTT.

This chain uses TRBV3-1 (or the pseudogene TRBV3-2) with TRBJ2-7, with 7 nucleotides matching TRBD1. Germline V gene sequence: CDR1 LGHDT, CDR2 YNNKEL (reference sequence). The ends lost 4 bases at V and 2 bases at J; junction bases unmatched: 8. This CDR3 has 15 residues. The CDR3 here is CASSPLRDRPYEQYF. CDR3 coding DNA: TGTGCCAGCAGCCCCCTCCGGGACAGACCCTACGAGCAGTACTTC.

In this sample, this clone turned up once. The V gene is TRBV27, the J gene TRBJ1-4; the D gene is possibly TRBD1 (5 bases). This CDR3 is 15 amino acids long. The germline gives CDR1 MNHEY, CDR2 SMNVEV (reference sequence). The V and J ends lost 2 bases and 8 bases respectively, with 15 bases between them. The CDR3 spells CASSLGLGKGEKLFF. Here the CDR3 DNA reads TGTGCCAGCAGTTTAGGTCTGGGGAAGGGGGAAAAACTGTTTTTT.

The sample holds a few counts of this clone. The rearrangement links TRBV27 to TRBJ1-2; D gene uncertain. Germline assignment: CDR1 MNHEY and CDR2 SMNVEV (reference sequence). The CDR3 is made up of 10 amino acids. Trimming shortened V by 11 bases and J by 4 bases, and 8 bases separated the two germline ends. The CDR3 protein is CAPRAYGYTF. CDR3 nucleotides: TGTGCCCCGCGGGCCTATGGCTACACCTTC.

The chain links TRBV5-1 to TRBJ1-1, with D possibly TRBD1 on 5 matching bases. The CDR3 loop spans 14 amino acids. V dropped 2 bases and J dropped 4 bases, with 12 bases sitting between them. Germline CDR1 is SGHRS and CDR2 is YFSETQ. The chain's CDR3 is CASSLTTRVTEAFF. CDR3 DNA: TGCGCCAGCAGCTTAACGACCAGGGTCACTGAAGCTTTCTTT.

The chain has TRBV4-1 and TRBJ1-5; D gene ambiguous. Germline V gene data show CDR1 as MGHRA and CDR2 as YSYEKL. This CDR3 comprises 17 residues. V lost 1 base and J 0 bases, leaving 13 bases between the germline ends. As DNA, the CDR3 is TGCGCCAGCAGCCAAGTAGCCTCCAGCTATAGCAATCAGCCCCAGCATTTT. It translates to CASSQVASSYSNQPQHF.

The rearrangement uses TRBV7-9 and TRBJ2-7, with D possibly matching TRBD1 (5 bases). Trimming cost V 3 bases and J 5 bases, with 11 bases left between them. In germline, CDR1 is SEHNR, CDR2 FQNEAQ (reference sequence). The CDR3 is 13 amino acids. The CDR3 loop reads CASSLGLGDEQYF. In nucleotides, the CDR3 is TGTGCCAGCAGCTTGGGGCTAGGGGACGAGCAGTACTTC.

This clone was counted between two and nine times. V and J are TRBV2 and TRBJ2-7, with 10 bases that match TRBD1. The CDR3 sequence is 14 residues long. The germline V gene has CDR1 SNHLY and CDR2 FYNNEI. V trimming: 6 bases; J trimming: 5 bases; junction bases outside the gene matches: 7. The CDR3 nucleotides read TGTGCCAGCAGAGGGGACAGGGGAAGCGACGAGCAGTACTTC. The encoded protein is CASRGDRGSDEQYF.

This chain links TRBV9 with TRBJ1-2; the D gene is possibly TRBD1 (6 bases). Looked up from germline, CDR1 is SGDLS and CDR2 is YYNGEE. The CDR3 runs 13 residues. The V and J ends lost 0 bases and 6 bases respectively, with 9 bases between them. The CDR3 DNA sequence: TGTGCCAGCAGCGTAGCACAGGGAGATGGCTACACCTTC. Residues: CASSVAQGDGYTF.